This TCR beta chain is from a study of monozygotic twins with inflammatory bowel disease. CDR1 KGHDR and CDR2 SFDVKD come from the germline V gene. The CDR3 consists of 14 residues. TCRdb processed the 5' RACE reads again and assigns one entry to each CDR3 protein, with no DNA. The sample totals hundreds of thousands of distinct CDR3 sequences. The sequenced material came from blood. The source is a human donor with ulcerative colitis or Crohn's disease, or a healthy co-twin of an affected twin (not recorded which). The rearrangement uses TRBV24-1 and TRBJ2-7; TCRdb gives TRBD1 as the D gene, but with no DNA this cannot be confirmed. CDR3 loop: CATSDGGNAGEQYF.